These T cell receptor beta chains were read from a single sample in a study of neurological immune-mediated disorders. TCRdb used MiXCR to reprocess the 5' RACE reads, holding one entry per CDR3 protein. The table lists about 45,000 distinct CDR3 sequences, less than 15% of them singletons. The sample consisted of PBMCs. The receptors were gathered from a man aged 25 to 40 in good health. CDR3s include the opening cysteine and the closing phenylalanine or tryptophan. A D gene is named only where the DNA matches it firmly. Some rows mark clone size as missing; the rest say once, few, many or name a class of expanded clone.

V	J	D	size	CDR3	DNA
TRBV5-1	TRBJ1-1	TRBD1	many	CASTDRDRGDTEAFF	TGCGCCAGCACCGACCGGGACAGGGGAGACACTGAAGCTTTCTTT
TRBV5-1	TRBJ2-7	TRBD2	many	CASSLAGLAGTYEQYF	TGCGCCAGCAGCTTGGCCGGACTAGCGGGGACCTACGAGCAGTACTTC
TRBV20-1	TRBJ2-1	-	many	CSARPRDWQDEQFF	TGCAGTGCTAGACCCAGAGACTGGCAGGATGAGCAGTTCTTC
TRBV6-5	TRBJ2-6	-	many	CASSWTYRGANVLTF	TGTGCCAGCAGCTGGACTTACCGTGGGGCCAACGTCCTGACTTTC
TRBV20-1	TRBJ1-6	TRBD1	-	CSASRDSDSPLHF	TGCAGTGCCTCCCGGGACAGCGATTCACCCCTCCACTTT
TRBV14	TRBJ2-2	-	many	CASSPGRRTNTGELFF	TGTGCCAGCAGCCCGGGACGAAGGACGAACACCGGGGAGCTGTTTTTT
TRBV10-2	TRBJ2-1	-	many	CASSPSGDNEQFF	TGCGCCAGCAGTCCGTCCGGGGACAATGAGCAGTTCTTC
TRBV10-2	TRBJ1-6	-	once	CASRDTGSYNSPLHF	TGCGCCAGCAGAGATACAGGGTCCTATAATTCACCCCTCCACTTT
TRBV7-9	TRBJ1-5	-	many	CASSSPVEDSNQPQHF	TGTGCCAGCAGCTCCCCCGTTGAGGATAGCAATCAGCCCCAGCATTTT
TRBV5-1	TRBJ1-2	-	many	CASSPAGQFETF	TGCGCCAGCAGCCCGGCGGGACAATTCGAAACCTTC
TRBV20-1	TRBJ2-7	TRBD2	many	CSAKTSGVYEQYF	TGCAGTGCAAAAACTAGCGGGGTCTACGAGCAGTACTTC
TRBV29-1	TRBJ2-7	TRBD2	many	CSVGSGTSGGEQYF	TGCAGCGTCGGCTCCGGGACTAGCGGGGGCGAGCAGTACTTC
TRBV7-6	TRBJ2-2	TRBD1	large	CASSLATGGLTGELFF	TGTGCCAGCAGCTTAGCGACAGGGGGCTTGACCGGGGAGCTGTTTTTT
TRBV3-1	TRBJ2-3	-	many	CASSTQTDTQYF	TGTGCCAGCAGCACCCAGACAGATACGCAGTATTTT
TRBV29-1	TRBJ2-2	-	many	CSVLVGVGTGELFF	TGCAGCGTTCTAGTGGGAGTGGGCACCGGGGAGCTGTTTTTT
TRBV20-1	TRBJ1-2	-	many	CSASTWDGYTF	TGCAGTGCTAGCACCTGGGATGGCTACACCTTC
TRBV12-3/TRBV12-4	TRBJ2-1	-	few	CASSSLQGNEQFF	TGTGCCAGCAGTTCCCTACAGGGAAATGAGCAGTTCTTC
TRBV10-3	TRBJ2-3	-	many	CATGDPDTQYF	TGTGCCACGGGGGATCCAGATACGCAGTATTTT
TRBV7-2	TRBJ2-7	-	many	CASSSRDSYTYEQYF	TGTGCCAGCAGCTCCCGGGACTCGTACACCTACGAGCAGTACTTC
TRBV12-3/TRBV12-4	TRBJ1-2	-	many	CASSLGFRGYGYTF	TGTGCCAGCAGTTTAGGATTCAGGGGATATGGCTACACCTTC
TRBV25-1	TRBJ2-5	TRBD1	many	CASRPGGGETQYF	TGTGCCAGCAGGCCAGGGGGCGGGGAGACCCAGTACTTC
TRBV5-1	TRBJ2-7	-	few	CASSGGASGGSSYEQYF	TGCGCCAGCAGCGGGGGGGCTAGCGGTGGGAGCTCCTACGAGCAGTACTTC
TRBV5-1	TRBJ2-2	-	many	CASSLDRSPNSGGELFF	TGCGCCAGCAGCTTGGACCGGAGCCCTAACAGCGGCGGGGAGCTGTTTTTT
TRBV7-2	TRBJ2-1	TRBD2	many	CASSSTGLALGEQFF	TGTGCCAGCAGCTCCACTGGACTAGCGTTGGGTGAGCAGTTCTTC
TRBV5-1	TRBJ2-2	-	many	CASSWISPGVVTGELFF	TGCGCCAGCAGCTGGATAAGTCCGGGAGTTGTCACCGGGGAGCTGTTTTTT
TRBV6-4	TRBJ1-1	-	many	CASSIGVGTEAFF	TGTGCCAGCAGTATAGGTGTAGGCACTGAAGCTTTCTTT
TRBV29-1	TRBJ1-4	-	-	CSARGTVTNEKLFF	TGCAGTGCCCGCGGAACGGTAACTAATGAAAAACTGTTTTTT
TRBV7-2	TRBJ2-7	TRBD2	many	CASSQRLASNEQYF	TGTGCCAGCAGCCAACGACTAGCCTCGAACGAGCAGTACTTC
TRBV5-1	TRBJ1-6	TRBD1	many	CASRQLDRGNSPLHF	TGCGCCAGCAGACAACTGGACAGGGGTAATTCACCCCTCCACTTT
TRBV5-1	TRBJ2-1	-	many	CASSSEFEQFF	TGCGCCAGCAGCTCCGAGTTTGAGCAGTTCTTC
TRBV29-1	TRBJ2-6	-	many	CSVGIEAGANVLTF	TGCAGCGTTGGGATTGAAGCTGGGGCCAACGTCCTGACTTTC
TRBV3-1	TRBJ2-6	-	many	CASSPEGFNSGANVLTF	TGTGCCAGCAGTCCTGAGGGGTTCAACTCTGGGGCCAACGTCCTGACTTTC
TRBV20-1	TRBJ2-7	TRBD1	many	CSAPTGEQYEQYF	TGCAGTGCACCGACAGGGGAGCAGTACGAGCAGTACTTC
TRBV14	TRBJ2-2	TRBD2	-	CASSQGGLAVYTGELFF	TGTGCCAGCAGCCAAGGGGGACTAGCGGTATACACCGGGGAGCTGTTTTTT
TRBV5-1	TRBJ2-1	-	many	CASSLISSGSEQFF	TGCGCCAGCAGCTTAATCTCTTCCGGGAGTGAGCAGTTCTTC
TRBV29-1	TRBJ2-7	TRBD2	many	CSVGEGFAYEQYF	TGCAGCGTTGGGGAGGGTTTTGCCTACGAGCAGTACTTC
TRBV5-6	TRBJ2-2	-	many	CASSLMASGGGGELFF	TGTGCCAGCAGCTTAATGGCCAGCGGAGGAGGCGGGGAGCTGTTTTTT
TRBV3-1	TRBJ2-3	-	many	CASSPDGAGLTDTQYF	TGTGCCAGCAGCCCGGACGGGGCAGGACTAACAGATACGCAGTATTTT
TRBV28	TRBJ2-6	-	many	CASSFGVTGANVLTF	TGTGCCAGCAGTTTTGGTGTCACAGGGGCCAACGTCCTGACTTTC
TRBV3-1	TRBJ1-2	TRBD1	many	CASTGTGEGYTF	TGTGCCAGCACCGGGACAGGGGAAGGCTACACCTTC
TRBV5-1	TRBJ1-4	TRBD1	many	CASSFGATGQATNEKLFF	TGCGCCAGCAGCTTTGGGGCGACTGGACAGGCAACTAATGAAAAACTGTTTTTT
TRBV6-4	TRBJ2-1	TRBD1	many	CASSGGTGGSFDEQFF	TGTGCCAGCAGTGGAGGGACAGGGGGCAGTTTCGATGAGCAGTTCTTC
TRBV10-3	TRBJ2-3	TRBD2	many	CAIASGRGTDTQYF	TGTGCCATCGCCAGCGGGAGAGGCACAGATACGCAGTATTTT
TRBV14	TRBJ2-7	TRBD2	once	CASSQRPGLAREQYF	TGTGCCAGCAGCCAGAGACCGGGACTAGCGCGCGAGCAGTACTTC
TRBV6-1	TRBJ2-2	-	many	CASSVFGDTGELFF	TGTGCCAGCAGTGTTTTCGGGGATACCGGGGAGCTGTTTTTT
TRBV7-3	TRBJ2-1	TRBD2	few	CASSLSASGLAENEQFF	TGTGCCAGCAGCTTAAGTGCTTCGGGACTAGCAGAAAATGAGCAGTTCTTC
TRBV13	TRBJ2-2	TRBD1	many	CASSLPDRDTGELFF	TGTGCCAGCAGTCTCCCAGACAGGGACACCGGGGAGCTGTTTTTT
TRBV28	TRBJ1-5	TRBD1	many	CASRLGQGATRNQPQHF	TGTGCCAGCAGACTGGGACAGGGGGCAACCCGCAATCAGCCCCAGCATTTT
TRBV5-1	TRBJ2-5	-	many	CASSLGTGKETQYF	TGCGCCAGCAGCTTGGGCACAGGGAAAGAGACCCAGTACTTC
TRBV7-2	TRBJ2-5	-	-	CASSLGLGAPRETQYF	TGTGCCAGCAGCTTAGGTTTAGGGGCGCCCCGAGAGACCCAGTACTTC
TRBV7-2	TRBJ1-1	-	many	CASSFVRTEAFF	TGTGCCAGTAGCTTTGTCAGGACTGAAGCTTTCTTT
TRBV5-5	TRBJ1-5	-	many	CASSLGGGGQPQHF	TGTGCCAGCAGCTTGGGGGGGGGTGGGCAGCCCCAGCATTTT
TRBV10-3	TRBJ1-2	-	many	CAISESGGRFDGYTF	TGTGCCATCAGTGAGTCGGGGGGCCGCTTTGATGGCTACACCTTC
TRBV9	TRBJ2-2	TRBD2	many	CASRTSGSTGELFF	TGTGCCAGCAGGACTAGCGGGAGCACCGGGGAGCTGTTTTTT
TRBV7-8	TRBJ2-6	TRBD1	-	CASSFSTGAGANVLTF	TGTGCCAGCAGCTTCTCGACAGGGGCTGGGGCCAACGTCCTGACTTTC
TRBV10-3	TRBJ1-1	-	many	CAIKPREGDAEAFF	TGTGCCATCAAGCCCCGAGAGGGGGACGCTGAAGCTTTCTTT
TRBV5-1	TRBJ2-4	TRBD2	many	CASSLTSGSLAKNIQYF	TGCGCCAGCAGCTTAACTAGCGGGAGCCTAGCCAAAAACATTCAGTACTTC
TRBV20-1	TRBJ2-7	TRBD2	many	CSASPSGDYEQYF	TGCAGTGCTAGTCCTAGCGGAGATTACGAGCAGTACTTC